Listed below are T cell receptor beta chains from one sample, sequenced in a study of cytomegalovirus exposure and HLA in healthy donors. TCRdb's copy holds only in-frame clones and misses some; the assay was immunoSEQ multiplex PCR. The sample table sets out about 70,000 clones. Sequenced material: PBMCs. The receptors come from a female donor in good health and CMV-seropositive. The CDR3 runs from the conserved cysteine through the conserved F or W. The D gene is left open where the match is weak.

j_call v_call d_call cdr3_aa cdr3_nt
TRBJ1-1 TRBV9 TRBD1 CASSVDDRGGTEAFF TGTGCCAGCAGCGTAGATGACAGGGGAGGGACTGAAGCTTTCTTT
TRBJ2-7 TRBV5-1 . CASSLDPGSTYEQYF TGCGCCAGCAGCTTGGATCCAGGATCTACCTACGAGCAGTACTTC
TRBJ1-1 TRBV18 . CASSPNLAEGTEAFF TGTGCCAGCTCACCAAACCTTGCAGAGGGTACTGAAGCTTTCTTT
TRBJ1-1 TRBV4-1 . CASSQETVERVVNTEAFF TGCGCCAGCAGCCAAGAAACGGTGGAGAGGGTTGTGAACACTGAAGCTTTCTTT
TRBJ2-2 TRBV9 . CASSVLTANTGELFF TGTGCCAGCAGCGTATTGACAGCGAACACCGGGGAGCTGTTTTTT
TRBJ1-4 TRBV7-6 TRBD1 CASSLQGRQGNEKLFF TGTGCCAGCAGCCTCCAGGGGAGACAGGGAAATGAAAAACTGTTTTTT
TRBJ1-5 TRBV11-3 . CASSRAMWDTVNQPQHF TGTGCCAGCAGCCGGGCGATGTGGGACACGGTAAATCAGCCCCAGCATTTT
TRBJ2-7 TRBV28 . CASSLYRALREQYF TGTGCCAGCAGTTTATACAGGGCGTTAAGGGAGCAGTACTTC
TRBJ1-6 TRBV5-4 . CAGAGFVDSPLHF TGTGCCGGGGCGGGGTTTGTCGATTCACCCCTCCACTTT
TRBJ1-5 TRBV7-6 . CASSFGSGVNQPQHF TGTGCCAGCAGCTTTGGGTCAGGGGTGAATCAGCCCCAGCATTTT
TRBJ1-4 TRBV5-1 . CASSQTTTNEKLFF TGCGCCAGCAGCCAAACTACAACTAATGAAAAACTGTTTTTT
TRBJ2-6 TRBV7-7 . CASSSSSGANVLTF TGTGCTAGCAGCTCGAGCTCTGGGGCCAACGTCCTGACTTTC
TRBJ1-1 TRBV5-8 . CASSLEHGGMNTEAFF TGTGCCAGCAGCTTGGAACACGGCGGCATGAACACTGAAGCTTTCTTT
TRBJ1-2 TRBV18 . CASSPGAGESNYGYTF TGTGCCAGCTCACCAGGCGCTGGGGAGTCTAACTATGGCTACACCTTC
TRBJ2-7 TRBV4-1 TRBD1 CASSQEVGGTGPSEQYF TGCGCCAGCAGCCAAGAGGTCGGCGGGACAGGCCCTTCCGAGCAGTACTTC
TRBJ1-1 TRBV28 . CASSLTGGTEAFF TGTGCCAGCAGTTTGACCGGCGGGACTGAAGCTTTCTTT
TRBJ1-1 TRBV20-1 . CSATGGTEAFF TGCAGTGCCACCGGGGGGACTGAAGCTTTCTTT